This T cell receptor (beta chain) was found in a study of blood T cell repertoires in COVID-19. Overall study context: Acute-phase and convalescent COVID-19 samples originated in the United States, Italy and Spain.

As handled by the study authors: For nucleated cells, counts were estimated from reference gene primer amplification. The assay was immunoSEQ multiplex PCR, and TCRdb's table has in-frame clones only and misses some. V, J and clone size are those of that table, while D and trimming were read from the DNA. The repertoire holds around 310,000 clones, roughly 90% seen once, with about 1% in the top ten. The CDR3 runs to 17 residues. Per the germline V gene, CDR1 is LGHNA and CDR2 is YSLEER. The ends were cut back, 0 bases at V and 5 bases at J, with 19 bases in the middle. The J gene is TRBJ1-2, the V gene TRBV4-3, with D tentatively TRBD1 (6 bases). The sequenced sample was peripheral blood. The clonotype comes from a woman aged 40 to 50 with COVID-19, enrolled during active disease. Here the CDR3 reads CASSQEGRGRFSYGYTF. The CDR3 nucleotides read TGCGCCAGCAGCCAAGAGGGCAGGGGAAGATTTAGTTATGGCTACACCTTC.